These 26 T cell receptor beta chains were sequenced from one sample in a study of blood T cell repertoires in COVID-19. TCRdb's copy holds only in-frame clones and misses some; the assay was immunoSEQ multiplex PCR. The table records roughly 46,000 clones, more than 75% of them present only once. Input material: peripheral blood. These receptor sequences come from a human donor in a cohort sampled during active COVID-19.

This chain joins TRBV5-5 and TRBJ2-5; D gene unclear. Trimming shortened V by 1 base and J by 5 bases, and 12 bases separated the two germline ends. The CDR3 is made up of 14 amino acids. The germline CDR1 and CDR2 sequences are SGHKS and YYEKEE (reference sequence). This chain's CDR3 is CASSLFQLRETQYF. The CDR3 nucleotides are TGTGCCAGCAGCTTGTTTCAACTCCGGGAGACCCAGTACTTC.

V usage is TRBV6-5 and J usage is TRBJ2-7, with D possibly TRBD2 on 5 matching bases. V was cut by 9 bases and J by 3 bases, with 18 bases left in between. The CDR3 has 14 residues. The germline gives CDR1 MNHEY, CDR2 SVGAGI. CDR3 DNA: TGTGCCAGTGGGTTTGGGGAGCTTGGCTACGAGCAGTACTTC. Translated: CASGFGELGYEQYF.

CDR3 DNA: TGTGCCAGCAGCCAGGGATATTACACCGGGGAGCTGTTTTTT. This codes for CASSQGYYTGELFF. The chain is built from TRBV2 and TRBJ2-2; weak D call: TRBD1 (5 bases). The CDR3 sequence is 14 residues long. V was shortened by 6 bases and J by 3 bases, with 11 bases between the two germline ends. The germline V gene has CDR1 SNHLY and CDR2 FYNNEI.

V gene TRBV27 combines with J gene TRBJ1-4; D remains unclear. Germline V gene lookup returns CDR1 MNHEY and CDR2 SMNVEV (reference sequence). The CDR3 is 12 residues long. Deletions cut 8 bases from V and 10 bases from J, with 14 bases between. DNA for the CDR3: TGTGCCAGCGGACGGGAAGGAGGAAAACTGTTTTTT. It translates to CASGREGGKLFF.

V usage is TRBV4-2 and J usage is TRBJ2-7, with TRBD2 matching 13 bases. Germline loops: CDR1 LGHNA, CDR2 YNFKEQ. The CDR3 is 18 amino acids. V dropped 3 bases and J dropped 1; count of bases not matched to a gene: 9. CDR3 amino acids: CASSQDLGLAGLSYEQYF. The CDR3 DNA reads TGTGCCAGCAGCCAGGACCTGGGACTAGCGGGACTATCCTACGAGCAGTACTTC.

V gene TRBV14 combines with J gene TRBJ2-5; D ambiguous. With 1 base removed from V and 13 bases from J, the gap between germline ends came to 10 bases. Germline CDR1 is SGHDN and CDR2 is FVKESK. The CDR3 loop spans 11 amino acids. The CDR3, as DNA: TGTGCCAGCAGCCAAGGAAGTCACACGTACTTC. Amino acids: CASSQGSHTYF.

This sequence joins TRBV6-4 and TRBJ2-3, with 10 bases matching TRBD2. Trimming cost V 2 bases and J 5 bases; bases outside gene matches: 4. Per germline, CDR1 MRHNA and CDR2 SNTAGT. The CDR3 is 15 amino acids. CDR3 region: CASSDSGGAGDTQYF. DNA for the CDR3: TGTGCCAGCAGTGACAGCGGGGGGGCCGGAGATACGCAGTATTTT.

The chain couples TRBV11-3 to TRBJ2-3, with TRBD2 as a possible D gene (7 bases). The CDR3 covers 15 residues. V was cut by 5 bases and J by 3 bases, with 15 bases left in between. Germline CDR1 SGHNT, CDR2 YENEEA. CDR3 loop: CASSPGGGTTDTQYF. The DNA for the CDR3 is TGTGCCAGCAGCCCTGGGGGGGGCACAACAGATACGCAGTATTTT.

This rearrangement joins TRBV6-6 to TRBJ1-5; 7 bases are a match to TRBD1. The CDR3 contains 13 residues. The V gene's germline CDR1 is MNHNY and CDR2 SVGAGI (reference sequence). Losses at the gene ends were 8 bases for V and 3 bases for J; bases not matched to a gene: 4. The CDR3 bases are TGTGCCAGCCGTACAGGGGTCAATCAGCCCCAGCATTTT. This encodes CASRTGVNQPQHF.

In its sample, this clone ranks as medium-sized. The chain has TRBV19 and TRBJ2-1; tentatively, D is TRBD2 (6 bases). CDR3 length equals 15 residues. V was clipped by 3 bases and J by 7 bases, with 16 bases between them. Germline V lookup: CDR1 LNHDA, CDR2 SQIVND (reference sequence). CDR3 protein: CASSIGSGGGNEQFF. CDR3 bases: TGTGCCAGTAGTATTGGTAGCGGCGGTGGGAATGAGCAGTTCTTC.

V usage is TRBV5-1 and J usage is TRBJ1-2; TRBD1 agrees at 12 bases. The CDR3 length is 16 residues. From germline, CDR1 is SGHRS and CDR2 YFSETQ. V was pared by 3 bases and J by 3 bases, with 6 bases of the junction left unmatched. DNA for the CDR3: TGCGCCAGCAGCTCAGGGGACAGGGGGCAAGACTATGGCTACACCTTC. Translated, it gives CASSSGDRGQDYGYTF.

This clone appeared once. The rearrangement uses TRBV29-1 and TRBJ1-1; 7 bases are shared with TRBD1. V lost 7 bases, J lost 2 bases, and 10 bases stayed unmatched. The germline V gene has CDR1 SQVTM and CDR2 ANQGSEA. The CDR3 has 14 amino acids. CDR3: CSATSRGLNTEAFF. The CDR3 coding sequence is TGCAGCGCCACTAGCAGGGGGTTAAACACTGAAGCTTTCTTT.

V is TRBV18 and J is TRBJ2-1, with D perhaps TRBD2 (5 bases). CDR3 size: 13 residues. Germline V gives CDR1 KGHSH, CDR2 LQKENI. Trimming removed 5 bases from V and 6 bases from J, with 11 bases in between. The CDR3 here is CASSTKRSNEQFF. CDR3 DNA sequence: TGTGCCAGCTCAACAAAGCGGTCCAATGAGCAGTTCTTC. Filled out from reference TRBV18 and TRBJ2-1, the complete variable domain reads NAGVMQNPRHLVRRRGQEARLRCSPMKGHSHVYWYRQLPEEGLKFMVYLQKENIIDESGMPKERFSAEFPKEGPSILRIQQVVRGDSAAYFCASSTKRSNEQFFGPGTRLTVL.

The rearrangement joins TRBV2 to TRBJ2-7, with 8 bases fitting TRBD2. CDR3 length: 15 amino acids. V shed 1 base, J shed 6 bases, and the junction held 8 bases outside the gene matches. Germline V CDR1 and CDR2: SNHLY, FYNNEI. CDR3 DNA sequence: TGTGCCAGCAGTGAAGTGGGAGCGGGGGTGGGCGAGCAGTACTTC. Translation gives CASSEVGAGVGEQYF.

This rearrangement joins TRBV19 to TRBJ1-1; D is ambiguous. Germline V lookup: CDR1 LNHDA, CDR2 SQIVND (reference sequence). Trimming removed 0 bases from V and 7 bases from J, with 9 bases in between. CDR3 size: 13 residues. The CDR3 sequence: CASSIEDGLEAFF. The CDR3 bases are TGTGCCAGTAGTATAGAGGATGGGCTTGAAGCTTTCTTT.

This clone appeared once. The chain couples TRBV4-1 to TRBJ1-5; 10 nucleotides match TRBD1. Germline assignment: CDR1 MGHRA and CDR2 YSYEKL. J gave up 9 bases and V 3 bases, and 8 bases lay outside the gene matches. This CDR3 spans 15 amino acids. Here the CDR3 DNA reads TGCGCCAGCAGCCAGTCCGGGACAGGGGAACCGCCCCAGCATTTT. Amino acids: CASSQSGTGEPPQHF.

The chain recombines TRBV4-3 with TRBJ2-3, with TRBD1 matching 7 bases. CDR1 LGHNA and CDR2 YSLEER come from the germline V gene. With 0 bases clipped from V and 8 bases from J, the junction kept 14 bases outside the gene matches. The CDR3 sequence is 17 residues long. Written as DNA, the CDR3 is TGCGCCAGCAGCCAAGATACGGCAGGGGGTCCCTTCGGTACGCAGTATTTT. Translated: CASSQDTAGGPFGTQYF.

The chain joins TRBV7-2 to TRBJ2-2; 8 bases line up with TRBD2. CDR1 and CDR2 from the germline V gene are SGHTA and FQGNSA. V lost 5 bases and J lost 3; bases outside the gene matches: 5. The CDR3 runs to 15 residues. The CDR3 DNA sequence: TGTGCCAGCAGCCTGGAGCGGGGGTACACCGGGGAGCTGTTTTTT. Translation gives CASSLERGYTGELFF.

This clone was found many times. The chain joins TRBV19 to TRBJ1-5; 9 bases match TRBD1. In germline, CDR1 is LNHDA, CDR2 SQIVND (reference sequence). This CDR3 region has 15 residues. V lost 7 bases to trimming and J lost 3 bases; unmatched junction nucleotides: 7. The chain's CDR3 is CASTLTGGANQPQHF. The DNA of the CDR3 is TGTGCCAGTACCCTGACAGGGGGTGCCAATCAGCCCCAGCATTTT.

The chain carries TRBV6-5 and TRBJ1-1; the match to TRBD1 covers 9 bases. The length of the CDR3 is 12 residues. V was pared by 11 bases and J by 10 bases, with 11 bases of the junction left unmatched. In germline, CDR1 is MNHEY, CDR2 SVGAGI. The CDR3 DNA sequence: TGTGCCGGAGGGGGACAGGGTATTGGAGCTTTCTTT. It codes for CAGGGQGIGAFF.

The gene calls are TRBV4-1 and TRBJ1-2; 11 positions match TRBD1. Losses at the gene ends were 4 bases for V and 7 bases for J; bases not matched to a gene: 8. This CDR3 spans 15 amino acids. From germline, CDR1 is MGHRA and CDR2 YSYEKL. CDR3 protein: CASSPARDRGSGYTF. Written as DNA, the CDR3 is TGCGCCAGCAGCCCCGCCAGGGACAGGGGGTCTGGCTACACCTTC.

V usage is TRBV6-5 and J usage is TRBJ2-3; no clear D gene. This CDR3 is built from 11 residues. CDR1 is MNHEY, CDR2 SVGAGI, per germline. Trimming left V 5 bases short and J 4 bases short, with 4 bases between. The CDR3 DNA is TGTGCCAGCAGTCCCTCAGATACGCAGTATTTT. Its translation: CASSPSDTQYF.

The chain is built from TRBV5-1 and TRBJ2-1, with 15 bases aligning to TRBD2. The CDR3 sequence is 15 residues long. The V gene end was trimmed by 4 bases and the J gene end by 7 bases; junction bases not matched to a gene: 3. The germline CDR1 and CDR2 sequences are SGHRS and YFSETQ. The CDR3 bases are TGCGCCAGCAGCCCGGGGACTAGCGGGGGGAATGAGCAGTTCTTC. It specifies CASSPGTSGGNEQFF.

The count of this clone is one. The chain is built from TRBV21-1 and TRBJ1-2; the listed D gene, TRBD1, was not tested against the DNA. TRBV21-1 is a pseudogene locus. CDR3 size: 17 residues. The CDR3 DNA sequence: TGTGCCAGCAGCAAAGACGGCAGGGGCTTACTGAACTATGGCTACACCTTC. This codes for CASSKDGRGLLNYGYTF.

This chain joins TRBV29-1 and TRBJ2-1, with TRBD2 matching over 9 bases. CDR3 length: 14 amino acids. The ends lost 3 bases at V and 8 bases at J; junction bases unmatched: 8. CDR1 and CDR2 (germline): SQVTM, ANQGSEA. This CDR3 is CSVDFPRGGDEQFF. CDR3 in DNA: TGCAGCGTTGATTTTCCGCGGGGGGGGGATGAGCAGTTCTTC.

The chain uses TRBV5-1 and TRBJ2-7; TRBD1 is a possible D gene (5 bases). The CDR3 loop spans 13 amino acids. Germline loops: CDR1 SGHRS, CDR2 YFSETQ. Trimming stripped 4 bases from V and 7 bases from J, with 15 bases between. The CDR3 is CASSPWVGAEQYF. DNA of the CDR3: TGCGCCAGCAGCCCGTGGGTAGGGGCGGAGCAGTACTTC.